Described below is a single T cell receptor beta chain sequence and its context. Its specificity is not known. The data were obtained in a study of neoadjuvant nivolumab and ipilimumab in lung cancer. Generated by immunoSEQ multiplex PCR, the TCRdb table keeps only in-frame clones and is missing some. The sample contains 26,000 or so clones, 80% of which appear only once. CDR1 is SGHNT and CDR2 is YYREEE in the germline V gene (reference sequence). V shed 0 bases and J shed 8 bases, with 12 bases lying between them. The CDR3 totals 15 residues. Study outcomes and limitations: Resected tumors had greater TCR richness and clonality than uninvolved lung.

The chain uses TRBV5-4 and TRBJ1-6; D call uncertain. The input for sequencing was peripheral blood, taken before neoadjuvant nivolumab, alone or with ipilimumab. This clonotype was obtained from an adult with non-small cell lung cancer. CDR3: CASSLGGYGDSPLHF. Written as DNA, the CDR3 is TGTGCCAGCAGCTTGGGCGGCTACGGAGATTCACCCCTCCACTTT.